This T cell receptor beta chain was documented in a study of T cells expressing NK-cell markers. TCRdb reprocessed the 5' RACE reads, keeping one entry per CDR3 protein, no DNA. Its table records 400,000 to 450,000 distinct CDR3 sequences. Germline-derived CDR1 and CDR2 are SGHTA and FQGNSA. The CDR3 runs to 15 residues. Sequenced: blood T cells: a sorted CD56 or NKG2C T cell subset, CD4+ or CD8+ T cells, or bulk PBMC T cells (not recorded which). J is TRBJ1-5 and V is TRBV7-2; the TCRdb D gene call, TRBD1, has no DNA to confirm it. The sequence derives from a woman between 18 and 70 years old in good health. The CDR3 spells CASSFEQGNNQPQHF. The full variable domain, in which reference TRBV7-2 and TRBJ1-5 provide the parts outside the CDR3, is GAGVSQSPSNKVTEKGKDVELRCDPISGHTALYWYRQSLGQGLEFLIYFQGNSAPDKSGLPSDRFSAERTGGSVSTLTIQRTQQEDSAVYLCASSFEQGNNQPQHFGDGTRLSIL.